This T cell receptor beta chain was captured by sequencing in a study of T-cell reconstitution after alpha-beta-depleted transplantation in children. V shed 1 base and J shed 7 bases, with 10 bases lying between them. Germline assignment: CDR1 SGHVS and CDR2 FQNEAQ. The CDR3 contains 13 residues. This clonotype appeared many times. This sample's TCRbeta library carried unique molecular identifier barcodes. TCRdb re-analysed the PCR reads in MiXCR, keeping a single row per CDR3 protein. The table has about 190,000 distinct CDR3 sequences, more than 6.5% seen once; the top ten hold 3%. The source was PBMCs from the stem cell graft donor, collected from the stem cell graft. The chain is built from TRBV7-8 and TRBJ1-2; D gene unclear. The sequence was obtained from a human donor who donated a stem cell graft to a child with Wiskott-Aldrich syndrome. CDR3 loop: CASSLGPGGGYTF. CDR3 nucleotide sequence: TGTGCCAGCAGCTTAGGCCCGGGAGGTGGCTACACCTTC.